This T cell receptor (beta chain) was documented in a study of cytomegalovirus exposure and HLA in healthy donors. The trim removed 6 bases at V and 2 bases at J, leaving 5 bases unmatched. The CDR3 sequence is 15 residues long. The germline CDR1 and CDR2 sequences are SNHLY and FYNNEI. The study's findings and limits: In an earlier analysis, most TCR beta V segments were productive about 87% or about 30% of the time.

Comments on this clone: The antigen remains unidentified.

The study ran its PCR with 60 Vbeta and 13 Jbeta primers. This table comes from immunoSEQ multiplex PCR, and its TCRdb copy is limited to in-frame clones, with some not included. This sample has about 120,000 clones; roughly 80% occur once, and the top ten carry 4%. Material for sequencing was PBMCs. The gene calls are TRBV2 and TRBJ1-5; 9 nucleotides line up with TRBD1. This clonotype was sampled from a man between 18 and 29 years old in good health and CMV-seropositive. The CDR3 region is CASRQGAYGNQPQHF. CDR3 sequence (DNA): TGTGCCAGCAGACAGGGGGCCTATGGCAATCAGCCCCAGCATTTT.